Each of the 14 T cell receptor beta chains below was sequenced from the same sample in a study of blood T cells in healthy people across ages. Through a sample-barcoded 5' primer and a J-beta primer mix, a second PCR was run for about 6 to 12 cycles. TCRdb re-called the 5' RACE reads through MiXCR, storing one row per CDR3 protein. Altogether more than 650,000 distinct CDR3 sequences are present, 22% being singletons, with the ten largest covering roughly 22%. The sample consisted of blood. These receptors all stem from an older man in good health.

This clonotype turned up a few times. The chain recombines TRBV20-1 with TRBJ1-2; 7 nucleotides line up with TRBD1. The ends lost 8 bases at V and 8 bases at J; junction bases unmatched: 11. The length of the CDR3 is 12 residues. Looked up from germline, CDR1 is DFQATT and CDR2 is SNEGSKA (reference sequence). The CDR3 here is CSPKYRGGGYTF. The CDR3 DNA reads as TGCAGTCCAAAATACAGGGGTGGAGGCTACACCTTC.

V is TRBV3-1 and J is TRBJ2-4; D remains unclear. The CDR3 runs to 13 residues. The germline gives CDR1 LGHDT, CDR2 YNNKEL (reference sequence). V lost 4 bases, J lost 1 base, and 5 bases lay in between. CDR3 residues: CASSLRAKNIQYF. The DNA for the CDR3 is TGTGCCAGCAGCCTGAGGGCCAAAAACATTCAGTACTTC.

In this sample, this clonotype turned up once. The V and J genes are TRBV10-2 and TRBJ2-3; TRBD2 matches 13 bases. The CDR3 runs to 18 residues. V trimming: 4 bases; J trimming: 3 bases; junction bases outside the gene matches: 10. Germline V gene data show CDR1 as WSHSY and CDR2 as SAAADI. The CDR3 DNA reads as TGCGCCAGCAGTGTTCGGACTAGCGGGAGAGGAGTAACAGATACGCAGTATTTT. Its protein product is CASSVRTSGRGVTDTQYF.

This clonotype occurred a few times. The V gene is TRBV14, the J gene TRBJ2-1, with D maybe TRBD2 (6 bases). The CDR3 contains 13 residues. Trimming shortened V by 1 base and J by 9 bases, and 10 bases separated the two germline ends. Germline CDR1 is SGHDN and CDR2 is FVKESK. In nucleotides, the CDR3 is TGTGCCAGCAGCCAAGCGGGAGCCCTTGAGCAGTTCTTC. Protein: CASSQAGALEQFF.

This clonotype has just a few counts. Compared with germline, one end of the junction differs, possibly owing to a read error. The CDR3 coding sequence is TGCAGTGCTAGAGGGGCTTTTGGCTCTTGGTTC. Translation gives CSARGAFGSWF. This sequence joins TRBV20-1 and TRBJ2-5; D gene uncertain. Germline assignment: CDR1 DFQATT and CDR2 SNEGSKA (reference sequence). This CDR3 has 11 amino acids.

At least ten counts were recorded for this clonotype. This rearrangement joins TRBV27 to TRBJ1-1; tentative D call: TRBD1 (5 bases). The CDR3 is made up of 13 amino acids. Germline CDR1 reads MNHEY; CDR2 reads SMNVEV (reference sequence). The CDR3 region has the DNA TGTGGGAGTCGGGGCAGAATGAACACTGAAGCTTTCTTT. Translating it yields CGSRGRMNTEAFF.

The J gene is TRBJ1-1, the V gene TRBV3-1; possibly TRBD1 for D (6 bases). There are 13 residues in the CDR3. V was trimmed by 6 bases and J by 3 bases, leaving 11 bases between them. Germline assignment: CDR1 LGHDT and CDR2 YNNKEL (reference sequence). This CDR3 is CASRQTGDTEAFF. Here the CDR3 DNA reads TGTGCCAGCAGACAGACAGGAGACACTGAAGCTTTCTTT.

This clonotype came up many times. The DNA for the CDR3 is TGCAGTGCTAGCCTAGCGCCTCTAGCCAAAAACATTCAGTACTTC. Translation gives CSASLAPLAKNIQYF. The chain employs TRBV20-1 and TRBJ2-4, with D maybe TRBD2 (6 bases). From germline, CDR1 is DFQATT and CDR2 SNEGSKA (reference sequence). V dropped 3 bases and J dropped 0 bases, with 12 bases sitting between them. This CDR3 is 15 amino acids long.

The chain uses TRBV7-2 and TRBJ2-3; the match to TRBD2 covers 10 bases. The CDR3 runs to 16 residues. In germline, CDR1 is SGHTA, CDR2 FQGNSA. V dropped 2 bases and J dropped 1; count of bases not matched to a gene: 3. The CDR3 reads CASSLSLAGGTDTQYF. The CDR3 DNA reads as TGTGCCAGCAGCTTATCCCTAGCGGGGGGCACAGATACGCAGTATTTT.

This clonotype was counted only a few times. V is TRBV2 and J is TRBJ2-3, with 9 bases matching TRBD2. From germline, CDR1 is SNHLY and CDR2 FYNNEI. The junction had 7 bases not matched to a gene; V was cut back by 6 bases and J by 0 bases. This CDR3 comprises 16 residues. CDR3 DNA sequence: TGTGCCAGCAGAGGCTGGCTAGCGGGGAGCACAGATACGCAGTATTTT. The encoded protein is CASRGWLAGSTDTQYF.

V usage is TRBV20-1 and J usage is TRBJ2-4; D might be TRBD1 (6 bases). Germline CDR1 is DFQATT and CDR2 is SNEGSKA (reference sequence). This CDR3 comprises 12 residues. The V end was cut by 2 bases, the J end by 7 bases, with 9 bases between. CDR3 loop: CSARPQGNIQYF. In nucleotides, the CDR3 is TGCAGTGCTAGACCCCAGGGGAACATTCAGTACTTC.

This chain uses TRBV14 with TRBJ1-2, with D unresolved. Trimming pared 0 bases from V and 4 bases from J, leaving 9 bases between. The CDR3 consists of 14 residues. Germline V CDR1 and CDR2: SGHDN, FVKESK. The CDR3 sequence: CASSQDLDLYGYTF. The DNA for the CDR3 is TGTGCCAGCAGCCAAGATTTAGACCTCTATGGCTACACCTTC.

V usage is TRBV10-3 and J usage is TRBJ2-3, with no clear D. Germline loops: CDR1 ENHRY, CDR2 SYGVKD. Trimming left V 6 bases short and J 2 bases short, with 9 bases between. The CDR3 length is 13 residues. CDR3 sequence (DNA): TGTGCCATCAGACCCAAAAACACAGATACGCAGTATTTT. It encodes CAIRPKNTDTQYF.

This rearrangement joins TRBV7-2 to TRBJ2-5; 12 positions agree with TRBD2. Germline CDR1 SGHTA, CDR2 FQGNSA. This CDR3 is built from 17 residues. V was pared by 5 bases and J by 3 bases, with 10 bases of the junction left unmatched. This CDR3 is CASSPSGLAGRKETQYF. CDR3 coding DNA: TGTGCCAGCAGCCCCTCTGGACTAGCGGGACGAAAAGAGACCCAGTACTTC.